This T cell receptor beta chain is from a study of post-analysis software for immune sequencing data (dated by TCRdb to 2014 to 2015). In the study overall: Disease courses on record covered relapsing-remitting, secondary progressive and progressive-relapsing multiple sclerosis, though some patients had no subtype annotation. The multiple sclerosis patient repertoires were compared with around ten previously published healthy control repertoires from donors aged about 6 to 26 years. A subset of samples was prepared in parallel using single-end sample barcoding, then pooled and co-amplified after Illumina adapter ligation. Points the paper makes about the study in general: Direct clustering with F measure showed strong co-clustering of samples prepared in the same batch, prompting a batch-effect correction. The multiple sclerosis patient group was slightly younger than the control group. Significantly lower normalized Chao1 diversity was found in multiple sclerosis patients than in controls, suggesting substantial peripheral T-cell clonal expansion.

To demonstrate the VDJtools post-analysis software, the study profiled TCR beta repertoires from the peripheral blood of about 13 young patients with multiple sclerosis. The multiple sclerosis patients were children and adolescents between roughly 6 and 17 years of age. Note on this clonotype: The antigen it binds to is not known. No base-level quality is on record; no much larger clone is a single base apart.

The library was produced with PCR. Sequencing was carried out with an Illumina HiSeq 2500. Unique molecular identifiers were incorporated into TCR beta cDNA libraries to reduce PCR and sequencing biases. Per 1 to 10 million input T cells, 500,000 or so cDNA molecules were obtained, such that each molecule approximated one T cell. The patient libraries were prepared and sequenced using the same protocol as the earlier healthy control dataset. Within a given batch, samples were prepared together, multiplexed and sequenced on the same HiSeq lane. Regarding the original processing steps: MIGEC handled the raw barcoded reads, throwing out single-read molecular identifier groups before consensus assembly and CDR3 extraction. Clonotype tables were post-analysed with VDJtools, and diversity was normalized by down-sampling all datasets to the smallest sample size. In repertoire overlap clustering, CDR3 amino acid sequences, but not nucleotide sequences, were matched to correct batch-related cross-sample contamination. TCRdb reprocessing: public reads trimmed at Q25 with fastp, clones called with MiXCR, in-frame beta chains kept. Every entry covers one CDR3 protein and lists the most common genes and DNA from its rows. TCRdb assigned the V and J calls; the authors' analysis was not used. The sample table records 820,000 or so distinct CDR3 sequences; roughly half of these occur just once. The ten most abundant clones make up roughly 4.4% of the sample.

The sequence was obtained from a girl under 18 with multiple sclerosis. Sequenced input: blood.

The CDR3 region reads CASSLDPTLGVSTGELFF. The DNA sequence is TGCGCCAGCAGCTTGGACCCCACGTTAGGGGTTTCCACCGGGGAGCTGTTTTTT. Recombination connected TRBV5-1 to TRBJ2-2, with TRBD1 tentatively as D gene (5 bases match). The germline V gene encodes CDR1 SGHRS and CDR2 YFSETQ. The V and J ends are trimmed by 0 bases and 4 bases, leaving 19 bases between them. The CDR3, from cysteine to phenylalanine, totals 18 residues. Only the CDR3 region is kept as DNA, spanning 54 bases read in frame from base 1.